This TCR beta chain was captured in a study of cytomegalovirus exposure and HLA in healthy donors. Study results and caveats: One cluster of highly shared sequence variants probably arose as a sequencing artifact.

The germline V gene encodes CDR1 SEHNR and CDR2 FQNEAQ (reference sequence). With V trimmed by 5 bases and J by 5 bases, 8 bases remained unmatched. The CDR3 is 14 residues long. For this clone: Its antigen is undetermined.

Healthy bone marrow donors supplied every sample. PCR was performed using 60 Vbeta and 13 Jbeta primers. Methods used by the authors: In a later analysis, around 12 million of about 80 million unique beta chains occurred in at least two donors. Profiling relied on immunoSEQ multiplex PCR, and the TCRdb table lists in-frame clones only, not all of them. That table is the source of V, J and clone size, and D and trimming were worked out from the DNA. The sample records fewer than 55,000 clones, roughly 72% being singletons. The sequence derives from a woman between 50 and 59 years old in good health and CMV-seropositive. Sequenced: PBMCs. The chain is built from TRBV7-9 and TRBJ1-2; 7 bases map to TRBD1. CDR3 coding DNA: TGTGCCAGCAGCCGCGGGACAGAAAGATATGGCTACACCTTC. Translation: CASSRGTERYGYTF.